This note documents a single TCR beta chain sequence. Its antigen is unidentified. Sequence at one end of the junction differs from germline and may be a read error. This record comes from a study of blood T cells in healthy people across ages. Study conclusions and caveats: Unsorted PBMC input precluded a conclusive naive versus antigen-experienced comparison.

Each donor was a healthy Caucasian individual from Russia, aged about 6 to 100. Then a second PCR, running roughly 6 to 11 cycles, was carried out with a sample-barcoded 5' primer and a J-beta primer mix. At least 2.5 million CDR3-containing paired-end reads were obtained per sample. MiXCR was run by TCRdb on the 5' RACE reads, yielding one entry per CDR3 protein. The data contain about 940,000 distinct CDR3 sequences, around 48% of them seen just once; the ten biggest clones take up about an eighth. Germline V lookup: CDR1 LGHDT, CDR2 YNNKEL (reference sequence). CDR3 length: 15 amino acids. The J gene is TRBJ2-7, the V gene TRBV3-1; a weak D match, TRBD1 (5 bases). Sequencing input: blood. This clonotype originated in a young man in good health. The CDR3 nucleotides are TGTGCCAGCGGCCAAGAACCCAGGGCTTTCTACGAGCAGTACTTC. Its protein is CASGQEPRAFYEQYF.